Sequencing of this T cell receptor (beta chain) was carried out in a study of response to subunit inactivated influenza vaccine. Study outcomes and limitations: Few new T cells, the authors suggested, are recruited by each seasonal influenza vaccination.

The V segment lost 2 bases and the J segment 1 base; nucleotides outside the gene matches: 2. CDR3 size: 15 residues. Germline V gene lookup returns CDR1 KGHSH and CDR2 LQKENI. There are a few counts of this clonotype. Its matching antigen is unknown. TCRdb called the RT-PCR reads again in MiXCR, with one record for every CDR3 protein. This repertoire shows more than 150,000 distinct CDR3 sequences, around 8.8% found once; its top ten account for roughly 11%. The V and J genes are TRBV18 and TRBJ2-7, with 10 bases lining up with TRBD2. This specimen was non-naive T cells sorted from PBMCs, taken on the day of vaccination. The receptor was derived from a man aged 45-65 years who received an inactivated influenza vaccine. The CDR3 coding sequence is TGTGCCAGCTCACCAGGGACTAGCGCGTCCTACGAGCAGTACTTC. Its protein is CASSPGTSASYEQYF.